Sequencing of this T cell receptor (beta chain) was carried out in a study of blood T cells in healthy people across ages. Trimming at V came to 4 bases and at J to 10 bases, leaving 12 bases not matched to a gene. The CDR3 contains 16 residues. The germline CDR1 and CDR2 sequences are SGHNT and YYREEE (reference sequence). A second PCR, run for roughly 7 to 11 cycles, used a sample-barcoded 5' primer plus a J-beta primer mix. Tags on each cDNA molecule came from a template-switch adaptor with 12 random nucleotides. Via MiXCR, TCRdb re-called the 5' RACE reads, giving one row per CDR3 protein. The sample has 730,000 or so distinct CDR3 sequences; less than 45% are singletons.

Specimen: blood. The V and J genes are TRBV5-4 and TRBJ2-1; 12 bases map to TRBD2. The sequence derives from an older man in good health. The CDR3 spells CASSVTASGRALEQFF. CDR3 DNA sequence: TGTGCCAGCAGCGTGACAGCTAGCGGGAGGGCGTTAGAGCAGTTCTTC.